This T cell receptor (beta chain) was recorded in a study of molecular identifiers for immune sequencing clone quantification. Findings and caveats of the study: In a background of about 900,000 naive cells, spiked Jurkat TCR RNA from one cell was reportedly detectable. Identical barcode-sharing TCR molecules could lead to underestimated sizes for highly expanded clones.

Source material for naive CD8 libraries was about 19,000 to 1,000,000 sorted cells, with 10%, 30% or 50% RNA. Naive CD8 T cells were FACS-sorted by CD8+CD4-CCR7+CD45RA+ markers. TCRdb called the PCR reads again in MiXCR, with one record for every CDR3 protein. The table has 600,000 to 650,000 distinct CDR3 sequences, about 20% seen once. The table lists this clonotype with a few counts. Antigen: not known. This may arise from a read error, as a much more abundant clone is one base away. V shed 7 bases and J shed 6 bases, with 18 bases lying between them. This CDR3 comprises 14 residues. Germline V gene lookup returns CDR1 SQVTM and CDR2 ANQGSEA.

The TCR comes from a human donor in good health. Some libraries in this study had Jurkat cell RNA spiked in. The V and J genes are TRBV29-1 and TRBJ2-2; D may be TRBD2 (6 bases). Source material: naive CD8+ T cells from blood, with Jurkat cell RNA spiked in. Subset given: FACS-sorted CD8+CD4-CCR7+CD45RA+ naive T cells. In DNA, the CDR3 is TGCAGCGCCGTTATCGGGACGGGAGCCGGGGAGCTGTTTTTT. Amino acids: CSAVIGTGAGELFF.